This T cell receptor beta chain originates from a study of Ad26.COV2.S vaccination and SARS-CoV-2 variants. Study-wide results and limits: Recipients of either vaccine or placebo displayed similar breadth of non-spike TCRs. Vaccine recipients had higher spike-specific TCR breadth than placebo recipients. In TCR breadth and depth analyses, total T cell responses may have been underestimated. Reportedly, after vaccination the spike-specific CD8+ and CD4+ T cell responses displayed substantial breadth.

Method: immunoSEQ multiplex PCR; TCRdb's copy keeps in-frame clones and lacks some. Among under 150,000 clones listed, about nine tenths were seen once. About this clone: Its target is not known.

Trimming removed 3 bases from V and 8 bases from J, with 23 bases in between. The CDR3 totals 17 residues. The germline CDR1 and CDR2 sequences are MNHEY and SMNVEV (reference sequence). The clonotype was recovered from a human donor who had recovered from COVID-19. The rearrangement joins TRBV27 to TRBJ2-1; a weak D match, TRBD2 (6 bases). The sample in question was peripheral blood, obtained after recovery from COVID-19. The CDR3 bases are TGTGCCAGCAGTTTCCACACCCCGGGGGAGGATTTCGATGAGCAGTTCTTC. It yields the protein CASSFHTPGEDFDEQFF.